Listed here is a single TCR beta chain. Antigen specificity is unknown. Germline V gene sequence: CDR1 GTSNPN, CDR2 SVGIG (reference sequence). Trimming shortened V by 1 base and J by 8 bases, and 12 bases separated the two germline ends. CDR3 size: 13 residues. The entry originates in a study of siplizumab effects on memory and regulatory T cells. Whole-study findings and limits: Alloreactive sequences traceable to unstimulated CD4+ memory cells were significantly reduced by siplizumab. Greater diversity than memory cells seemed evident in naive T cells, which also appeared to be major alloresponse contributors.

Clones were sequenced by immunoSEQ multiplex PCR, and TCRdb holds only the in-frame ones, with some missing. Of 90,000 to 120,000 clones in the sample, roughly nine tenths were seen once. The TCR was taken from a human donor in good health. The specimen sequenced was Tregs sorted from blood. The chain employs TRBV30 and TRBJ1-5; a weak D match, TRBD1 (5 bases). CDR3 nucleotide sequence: TGTGCCTGGAGTGGACAGCAAGGGGAGCCCCAGCATTTT. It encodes CAWSGQQGEPQHF.